This T cell receptor (beta chain) stems from a study of T cell repertoires in cytomegalovirus infection. Study context: CMV epitopes used comprised recently identified HLA-C-restricted ones and well-studied HLA-B-restricted ones. Public TCR beta signatures marked donors with CMV infection and the matching HLA. General study findings and limits: CMV-specific TCR beta clonotypes restricted by HLA-C were the ones dominating the ex vivo response.

TCRdb processed the reads anew with MiXCR; each CDR3 protein has one entry. This table has about 900,000 distinct CDR3 sequences, roughly a third appearing once. Notes on this clonotype: Its target is unknown.

CDR3 length equals 14 residues. With V trimmed by 0 bases and J by 5 bases, 3 bases remained unmatched. Germline V gene data show CDR1 as SGHVS and CDR2 as FNYEAQ. The sequence derives from a human donor in good health (CMV status not recorded). Some clones in this sample may be carry-over from other donors' samples. This rearrangement joins TRBV7-6 to TRBJ2-5, with 7 bases that match TRBD2. This material consisted of cultured CD8+ T cells from PBMCs, taken from culture after CMV antigen stimulation. The CDR3 protein is CASSLAGEGETQYF. CDR3 DNA sequence: TGTGCCAGCAGCTTAGCGGGGGAGGGGGAGACCCAGTACTTC.